This paragraph covers one T cell receptor beta chain sequence. This sample also contains other DNA sequences that code for the same CDR3. The data stem from a study of blood T cell repertoires in COVID-19. The wider study: Acute and convalescent COVID-19 specimens originated in the United States, Italy and Spain. The cDNA or gDNA used as material had been derived from T cells, B-cell-depleted T cells, or PBMCs.

Source study methods: Using reference gene primer amplification, nucleated cell counts were estimated. Method: immunoSEQ multiplex PCR; TCRdb's copy keeps in-frame clones and lacks some. D and trimming were read from the DNA, whereas the V and J calls and clone size are those reported in that table. The data hold 150,000 or so clones, with about 89% observed a single time. V was trimmed by 2 bases and J by 4 bases, leaving 9 bases between them. The CDR3 has 14 amino acids. Germline V gives CDR1 SGHAT, CDR2 FQNNGV. This TCR was sampled from an elderly man with acute or convalescent COVID-19. Source material: peripheral blood. The V call is TRBV11-2, the J call TRBJ2-1; no firm D call. The DNA for the CDR3 is TGTGCCAGCAGCTTACTTGGTAGTTACAATGAGCAGTTCTTC. This encodes CASSLLGSYNEQFF.